The 22 T cell receptor beta chains given below trace back to one sample, sequenced in a study of blood T cell repertoires in COVID-19. TCRdb's table, derived via immunoSEQ multiplex PCR, lists solely in-frame clones and lacks some. This sample carries about 180,000 clones, roughly 86% of them seen once, and the ten largest clones take around 9%. What was sequenced was PBMCs or T cells enriched from blood (not recorded which). Receptors were obtained from a woman in her 30s who had recovered from COVID-19.

The chain carries TRBV19 and TRBJ2-3; D uncertain. The germline V and J ends were trimmed by 4 bases and 2 bases, with 7 bases remaining between them. This CDR3 is 13 amino acids long. CDR1 and CDR2 from the germline V gene are LNHDA and SQIVND (reference sequence). This CDR3 reads CASSSGLTDTQYF. The CDR3 region has the DNA TGTGCCAGTAGTAGCGGCCTCACAGATACGCAGTATTTT.

The chain recombines TRBV6-5 with TRBJ1-3; no reliable D call. Germline CDR1 MNHEY, CDR2 SVGAGI. V lost 7 bases to trimming and J lost 0 bases, with 13 bases between them. CDR3 length: 15 amino acids. The CDR3 DNA is TGTGCCAGCACTTGGGCCTTTTCCTCTGGAAACACCATATATTTT. Its translation is CASTWAFSSGNTIYF.

In nucleotides, the CDR3 is TGTGCCAGCAAACTAGCGGGAGTCAATGAGCAGTTCTTC. Protein: CASKLAGVNEQFF. This chain joins TRBV6-5 and TRBJ2-1, with 11 nucleotides matching TRBD2. Germline CDR1 is MNHEY and CDR2 is SVGAGI. The CDR3 length is 13 residues. Trimming cost V 7 bases and J 6 bases; bases outside gene matches: 2.

The V and J genes are TRBV28 and TRBJ2-1, with a possible D match to TRBD2 (6 bases). V was trimmed by 11 bases and J by 5 bases, leaving 16 bases between them. Per the germline V gene, CDR1 is MDHEN and CDR2 is SYDVKM. The CDR3 loop spans 13 amino acids. CDR3 nucleotides: TGTGCCTCCGGGACTGCATTGAACAATGAGCAGTTCTTC. Its protein product is CASGTALNNEQFF.

This clone was observed a handful of times. The genes are TRBV19 and TRBJ2-1; 12 positions match TRBD2. The CDR3 sequence is 15 residues long. Losses at the gene ends were 4 bases for V and 9 bases for J; bases not matched to a gene: 7. Germline values: CDR1 LNHDA, CDR2 SQIVND (reference sequence). CDR3 DNA sequence: TGTGCCAGTAGTAAGACGACTAGCGGGAGAACTGAGCAGTTCTTC. Protein sequence: CASSKTTSGRTEQFF. Complete variable domain (other parts from reference TRBV19 and TRBJ2-1): DGGITQSPKYLFRKEGQNVTLSCEQNLNHDAMYWYRQDPGQGLRLIYYSQIVNDFQKGDIAEGYSVSREKKESFPLTVTSAQKNPTAFYLCASSKTTSGRTEQFFGPGTRLTVL.

The chain recombines TRBV28 with TRBJ2-2; D perhaps matches TRBD2 (5 bases). CDR1 and CDR2 (germline): MDHEN, SYDVKM. This CDR3 has 13 residues. V was shortened by 7 bases and J by 2 bases, with 8 bases between the two germline ends. The CDR3 DNA sequence: TGTGCCAGCATTACGGGAAACACCGGGGAGCTGTTTTTT. It is translated as CASITGNTGELFF.

The chain combines TRBV21-1 with TRBJ2-5; the table calls TRBD1, which could not be checked here. TRBV21-1 is deemed a pseudogene. The CDR3 has 12 residues. The CDR3 sequence: CAILDREKTQYF. The CDR3 region has the DNA TGTGCCATCTTAGACAGGGAAAAGACCCAGTACTTC.

V and J are TRBV7-2 and TRBJ2-1, with 9 bases matching TRBD2. Germline values: CDR1 SGHTA, CDR2 FQGNSA. The CDR3 runs to 19 residues. Trimming took 1 base from V and 5 from J; bases not matched to a gene: 15. CDR3 DNA sequence: TGTGCCAGCAGCTTAGGGTCTAGGGGTTGGGCTAGCGGGAACAATGAGCAGTTCTTC. This translates into CASSLGSRGWASGNNEQFF.

The chain employs TRBV28 and TRBJ2-7; 13 nucleotides align to TRBD2. The CDR3 is 15 amino acids. Germline-derived CDR1 and CDR2 are MDHEN and SYDVKM. V lost 6 bases, J lost 3 bases, and 5 bases stayed unmatched. CDR3: CASRTGLAGLYEQYF. The CDR3 DNA reads TGTGCCAGCAGGACGGGACTAGCGGGGCTCTACGAGCAGTACTTC.

V usage is TRBV27 and J usage is TRBJ2-2; 12 bases line up with TRBD2. The V and J ends lost 1 base and 6 bases, in that order; junction bases with no gene match: 9. Per germline, CDR1 MNHEY and CDR2 SMNVEV (reference sequence). This CDR3 region has 18 residues. CDR3 region: CASSLYIPGTSGSGELFF. DNA of the CDR3: TGTGCCAGCAGTTTATATATCCCCGGGACTAGCGGGTCCGGGGAGCTGTTTTTT.

This chain joins TRBV27 and TRBJ1-4; TRBD1 matches 9 bases. This CDR3 is built from 19 residues. The germline gives CDR1 MNHEY, CDR2 SMNVEV (reference sequence). V was clipped by 8 bases and J by 1 base; unmatched bases: 17. This chain's CDR3 is CASDWNRDRAIITNEKLFF. The CDR3 nucleotides are TGTGCCAGCGATTGGAACCGGGACAGGGCCATTATAACTAATGAAAAACTGTTTTTT.

The chain's CDR3 is CASSDSTVNEQYF. In nucleotides, the CDR3 is TGTGCCAGCAGTGACTCTACTGTGAACGAGCAGTACTTC. The genes are TRBV25-1 and TRBJ2-7; D call uncertain. The CDR3 has 13 residues. The germline CDR1 and CDR2 sequences are MGHDK and SYGVNS. Trimming cost V 3 bases and J 5 bases, with 11 bases left between them.

V is TRBV6-5 and J is TRBJ1-2; TRBD1 aligns across 7 bases. The V gene end was trimmed by 6 bases and the J gene end by 1 base; junction bases not matched to a gene: 8. This CDR3 has 15 residues. Germline assignment: CDR1 MNHEY and CDR2 SVGAGI. CDR3 residues: CASSQHRDSNYGYTF. CDR3 DNA sequence: TGTGCCAGCAGCCAACATCGGGACAGTAACTATGGCTACACCTTC.

V and J are TRBV28 and TRBJ2-3; possibly TRBD2 for D (5 bases). Germline CDR1 MDHEN, CDR2 SYDVKM. Trimming stripped 6 bases from V and 4 bases from J, with 17 bases between. This CDR3 has 15 residues. The CDR3 DNA reads as TGTGCCAGCAGCCCCCCCGGGAAGGAGGCAGATACGCAGTATTTT. Protein: CASSPPGKEADTQYF.

J is TRBJ2-7 and V is TRBV27, with D tentatively TRBD1 (6 bases). Germline V CDR1 and CDR2: MNHEY, SMNVEV (reference sequence). Trimming removed 5 bases at V and 7 bases at J, with 18 bases between. The CDR3 spans 14 residues. The CDR3 loop reads CASSPYTKTGEQYF. CDR3 nucleotides: TGTGCCAGCAGTCCCTACACCAAGACAGGAGAGCAGTACTTC.

The rearrangement links TRBV15 to TRBJ1-1; 7 bases are a match to TRBD1. After removal of 0 bases from V and 1 base from J, the junction contained 2 bases not matched to a gene. This CDR3 is 15 amino acids long. From germline, CDR1 is LNHNV and CDR2 YYDKDF (reference sequence). The CDR3 loop is CATSRDGQANTEAFF. DNA of the CDR3: TGTGCCACCAGCAGAGATGGACAGGCGAACACTGAAGCTTTCTTT. Full variable domain (missing parts from reference TRBV15 and TRBJ1-1): DAMVIQNPRYQVTQFGKPVTLSCSQTLNHNVMYWYQQKSSQAPKLLFHYYDKDFNNEADTPDNFQSRRPNTSFCFLDIRSPGLGDTAMYLCATSRDGQANTEAFFGQGTRLTVV.

The genes are TRBV21-1 and TRBJ1-2. TRBV21-1 is a pseudogene locus. CDR3 length: 18 amino acids. The CDR3 bases are TGTGCCAGCAGCAAAGTGTACGGGGAAAAGGAACCAGCAGGAGGCTACACCTTC. Translation: CASSKVYGEKEPAGGYTF.

The CDR3 DNA reads TGTGCCAGCAGCTCAAGGGGGGGGGCAATGGATACGCAGTATTTT. Translated, it gives CASSSRGGAMDTQYF. The chain has TRBV5-8 and TRBJ2-3; the D gene is possibly TRBD2 (7 bases). V was clipped by 3 bases and J by 6 bases, with 17 bases between them. This CDR3 spans 15 amino acids. The germline V gene encodes CDR1 SGHTS and CDR2 YDEGEE.

CDR3 loop: CASRERLNQPQHF. In DNA, the CDR3 is TGTGCCAGCAGGGAGCGTCTTAATCAGCCCCAGCATTTT. This rearrangement joins TRBV6-5 to TRBJ1-5; no clear D. Germline CDR1 reads MNHEY; CDR2 reads SVGAGI. This CDR3 contains 13 residues. Trimming cost V 6 bases and J 4 bases, with 10 bases left between them.

V gene TRBV6-5 combines with J gene TRBJ2-3; D is uncertain. The CDR3 runs to 15 residues. Germline CDR1 is MNHEY and CDR2 is SVGAGI. Between the trimmed V and J ends, which lost 6 bases and 1 base, there was a span of 14 bases. CDR3 DNA: TGTGCCAGCAGGACCCCGGAGCGCGGCACAGATACGCAGTATTTT. Residues: CASRTPERGTDTQYF.

This chain uses TRBV10-2 with TRBJ2-7, with D possibly being TRBD2 (6 bases). The CDR3 runs to 14 residues. V lost 9 bases to trimming and J lost 4 bases, with 19 bases between them. Per the germline V gene, CDR1 is WSHSY and CDR2 is SAAADI. The CDR3 loop reads CASAQPGTPYEQYF. CDR3 nucleotides: TGCGCCAGTGCACAACCCGGGACTCCTTACGAGCAGTACTTC.

The chain carries TRBV5-6 and TRBJ2-7; TRBD2 matches at 11 bases. Germline V CDR1 and CDR2: SGHDT, YYEEEE. Unmatched junction bases numbered 2, after V lost 3 bases and J lost 0 bases. The length of the CDR3 is 15 residues. CDR3 nucleotide sequence: TGTGCCAGCAGCTGGGGGACTAGCGGCTCCTACGAGCAGTACTTC. As protein: CASSWGTSGSYEQYF.